Listed here are 21 T cell receptor beta chains from one sample, sequenced in a study of beta chain features in type 1 diabetes. Study-wide results and limits: In every one of the four CD4+ subsets, TCRB CDR3s were moderately but significantly shorter in Type 1 diabetes patients.

The authors reverse transcribed all of the isolated RNA, so sequencing captured expressed TCRB transcripts. Generated by immunoSEQ multiplex PCR, the TCRdb table keeps only in-frame clones and is missing some. Counted here are about 240,000 clones, around 13% occurring once; the ten biggest clones make up around 0.019%. No antigen has been assigned to these receptors. The source material was naive CD4+ T cells from blood. Source of these receptors: a man aged 25 to 45 with type 1 diabetes.

This clone was observed a few times. V and J are TRBV5-1 and TRBJ2-5; D unresolved. Between the trimmed V and J ends, which lost 5 bases and 5 bases, there was a span of 13 bases. The CDR3 is made up of 13 amino acids. Germline V gene lookup returns CDR1 SGHRS and CDR2 YFSETQ. The CDR3, as DNA: TGCGCCAGCAGAAAAGCCCCACGGGAGACCCAGTACTTC. Residues: CASRKAPRETQYF.

This clone appeared a few times. The V gene is TRBV29-1, the J gene TRBJ2-6, with TRBD1 matching over 10 bases. The CDR3 consists of 17 residues. V lost 1 base and J lost 3; bases outside the gene matches: 6. Germline loops: CDR1 SQVTM, CDR2 ANQGSEA. In DNA, the CDR3 is TGCAGCGTTGAAGGACAGGGGGCGTTCCTTGGGGCCAACGTCCTGACTTTC. This gives the protein CSVEGQGAFLGANVLTF. Combining the CDR3 with reference TRBV29-1 and TRBJ2-6 gives the whole variable domain SAVISQKPSRDICQRGTSLTIQCQVDSQVTMMFWYRQQPGQSLTLIATANQGSEATYESGFVIDKFPISRPNLTFSTLTVSNMSPEDSSIYLCSVEGQGAFLGANVLTFGAGSRLTVL.

This clone has only a few counts. The rearrangement links TRBV5-1 to TRBJ2-1; D is perhaps TRBD1 (6 bases). The germline CDR1 and CDR2 sequences are SGHRS and YFSETQ. Trimming left V 2 bases short and J 4 bases short, with 13 bases between. The CDR3 is 15 residues long. Here the CDR3 DNA reads TGCGCCAGCAGCTTTGGTCAGGGACAATACAATGAGCAGTTCTTC. Its protein is CASSFGQGQYNEQFF.

This sequence joins TRBV27 and TRBJ2-6; D might be TRBD1 (5 bases). V gave up 6 bases and J gave up 2 bases, with 11 bases separating them. The CDR3 is made up of 15 amino acids. Looked up from germline, CDR1 is MNHEY and CDR2 is SMNVEV (reference sequence). CDR3 nucleotide sequence: TGTGCCAGCAGGACAGCCTGGGCTGGGGCCAACGTCCTGACTTTC. It yields the protein CASRTAWAGANVLTF.

V and J are TRBV10-3 and TRBJ1-2; possibly TRBD1 for D (5 bases). Germline assignment: CDR1 ENHRY and CDR2 SYGVKD. CDR3 length: 15 amino acids. V dropped 7 bases and J dropped 8 bases, with 23 bases sitting between them. The CDR3 DNA follows: TGTGCCATCAACTCCCGGGACGGGGGTTTCGAGGGCTACACCTTC. Translated: CAINSRDGGFEGYTF.

This clone was seen more than once but under ten times. The rearrangement links TRBV30 to TRBJ1-6; a weak D match, TRBD1 (5 bases). This CDR3 comprises 13 residues. The V end lost 2 bases, the J end lost 9 bases, and 11 bases lay between the germline ends. CDR1 and CDR2 from the germline V gene are GTSNPN and SVGIG (reference sequence). CDR3 nucleotides: TGTGCCTGGAGTTTCCAGGGTGCTTCACCCCTCCACTTT. Translated, it gives CAWSFQGASPLHF.

Comment on this clone: Other DNA sequences within the sample encode an identical CDR3. The chain combines TRBV29-1 with TRBJ1-1; 9 bases map to TRBD1. In germline, CDR1 is SQVTM, CDR2 ANQGSEA. This CDR3 has 12 residues. The trim removed 7 bases at V and 5 bases at J, leaving 5 bases unmatched. The CDR3 coding sequence is TGCAGCGGAAGACAGGGGGGGACTGAAGCTTTCTTT. Amino acids: CSGRQGGTEAFF.

The J gene is TRBJ2-3, the V gene TRBV25-1; possible D gene TRBD2, 6 bases. Deletions cut 2 bases from V and 2 bases from J, with 11 bases between. The length of the CDR3 is 15 residues. Germline CDR1 and CDR2: MGHDK and SYGVNS. The CDR3: CASSEMRDPTDTQYF. The CDR3 bases are TGTGCCAGCAGTGAAATGCGGGACCCCACAGATACGCAGTATTTT.

There are a few counts of this clone. The rearrangement joins TRBV7-2 to TRBJ2-5; no definite D call. The ends were cut back, 2 bases at V and 5 bases at J, with 12 bases in the middle. The CDR3 extends over 14 amino acids. Germline CDR1 SGHTA, CDR2 FQGNSA. This CDR3 is CASSLRRPRETQYF. The CDR3 DNA reads TGTGCCAGCAGCTTAAGGCGGCCTAGGGAGACCCAGTACTTC.

This clone has just a few counts. The chain recombines TRBV4-1 with TRBJ1-6, with D unresolved. Germline V gene sequence: CDR1 MGHRA, CDR2 YSYEKL. This CDR3 is built from 13 residues. V was cut by 1 base and J by 6 bases, with 4 bases left in between. CDR3 nucleotides: TGCGCCAGCAGCCAAGTCGGTAATTCACCCCTCCACTTT. It yields the protein CASSQVGNSPLHF.

The V and J genes are TRBV2 and TRBJ2-1; a possible D gene is TRBD1 (6 bases). Trimming took off 8 bases at V and 10 bases at J, with 18 bases between the two ends. The CDR3 contains 13 residues. CDR1 and CDR2 from the germline V gene are SNHLY and FYNNEI. This chain's CDR3 is CASGGEGVGEQFF. The CDR3 nucleotides read TGTGCCAGCGGAGGAGAGGGGGTTGGGGAGCAGTTCTTC.

The chain employs TRBV5-1 and TRBJ2-7; TRBD2 aligns across 9 bases. CDR3 length equals 14 residues. Germline trimming cut 3 bases from V and 1 base from J; bases unmatched to any gene: 2. Germline CDR1 and CDR2: SGHRS and YFSETQ. The CDR3 region has the DNA TGCGCCAGCAGCTGGACTAGCGAGTCCTACGAGCAGTACTTC. This encodes CASSWTSESYEQYF.

This chain connects TRBV28 to TRBJ1-2, with 10 bases aligning to TRBD1. After removal of 6 bases from V and 8 bases from J, the junction contained 6 bases not matched to a gene. The germline gives CDR1 MDHEN, CDR2 SYDVKM. The CDR3 has 13 residues. CDR3 loop: CASRRQGARGYTF. CDR3 DNA: TGTGCCAGCAGAAGACAGGGGGCGAGGGGCTACACCTTC.

The chain couples TRBV5-4 to TRBJ2-7; TRBD1 aligns across 10 bases. The CDR3 runs 14 residues. CDR1 and CDR2 from the germline V gene are SGHNT and YYREEE (reference sequence). V was pared by 4 bases and J by 2 bases, with 3 bases of the junction left unmatched. CDR3 loop: CASSTGTGAYEQYF. The CDR3 DNA sequence: TGTGCCAGCAGCACGGGGACAGGGGCCTACGAGCAGTACTTC. Full variable domain (outside the CDR3, taken from reference TRBV5-4 and TRBJ2-7): ETGVTQSPTHLIKTRGQQVTLRCSSQSGHNTVSWYQQALGQGPQFIFQYYREEENGRGNFPPRFSGLQFPNYSSELNVNALELDDSALYLCASSTGTGAYEQYFGPGTRLTVT.

A few counts support this clone. The genes are TRBV18 and TRBJ1-2, with no clear D. The CDR3 covers 14 residues. The V and J ends lost 3 bases and 7 bases respectively, with 15 bases between them. Looked up from germline, CDR1 is KGHSH and CDR2 is LQKENI. The CDR3 region is CASSPVESSFGYTF. The DNA for the CDR3 is TGTGCCAGCTCACCTGTGGAGTCTTCGTTTGGCTACACCTTC.

This clone was picked up a small number of times. The V call is TRBV10-3, the J call TRBJ2-5, with 9 bases lining up with TRBD2. J lost 4 bases, V lost 4 bases, and 10 bases had no gene match. This CDR3 region has 16 residues. Per germline, CDR1 ENHRY and CDR2 SYGVKD. CDR3 coding DNA: TGTGCCATCAGTGGGAGTCGAGCGGGAGGTGGAGAGACCCAGTACTTC. It translates to CAISGSRAGGGETQYF.

This chain connects TRBV30 to TRBJ1-6; D uncertain. CDR3 size: 14 residues. Germline V gene data show CDR1 as GTSNPN and CDR2 as SVGIG (reference sequence). V lost 4 bases and J 1 base, leaving 8 bases between the germline ends. The CDR3 DNA is TGTGCCTGGACCGAGATGTCCTATAATTCACCCCTCCACTTT. This gives the protein CAWTEMSYNSPLHF.

This sequence joins TRBV19 and TRBJ2-2, with D uncertain. CDR3 size: 14 residues. Trimming took off 0 bases at V and 7 bases at J, with 9 bases between the two ends. The germline V gene has CDR1 LNHDA and CDR2 SQIVND (reference sequence). Written as DNA, the CDR3 is TGTGCCAGTAGTATAGATGGCTCTGGCGGGGAGCTGTTTTTT. Amino acid sequence: CASSIDGSGGELFF.

The chain combines TRBV7-9 with TRBJ2-5, with 8 bases lining up with TRBD2. Germline CDR1 and CDR2: SEHNR and FQNEAQ (reference sequence). The length of the CDR3 is 16 residues. Trimming removed 1 base from V and 4 bases from J; junction bases left unmatched: 8. The CDR3 nucleotides read TGTGCCAGCAGCTTAGGGATAGCGGGGCAAGGAGAGACCCAGTACTTC. The encoded protein is CASSLGIAGQGETQYF.

The chain joins TRBV14 to TRBJ2-5; 12 positions agree with TRBD2. Trimming took 5 bases from V and 5 from J; bases not matched to a gene: 9. The germline CDR1 and CDR2 sequences are SGHDN and FVKESK. The CDR3 runs to 16 residues. DNA of the CDR3: TGTGCCAGCAGCGGGGCTAGCGGGAGGGCCACGGAGACCCAGTACTTC. Encoded protein: CASSGASGRATETQYF.

This clone was observed a few times. The genes are TRBV19 and TRBJ1-5; tentatively, D is TRBD1 (5 bases). There are 16 residues in the CDR3. Germline lookup yields CDR1 LNHDA and CDR2 SQIVND (reference sequence). Between the trimmed V and J ends, which lost 1 base and 5 bases, there was a span of 15 bases. The CDR3 region is CASSIVAGPRDQPQHF. The CDR3 bases are TGTGCCAGTAGTATAGTCGCAGGGCCCCGGGATCAGCCCCAGCATTTT.